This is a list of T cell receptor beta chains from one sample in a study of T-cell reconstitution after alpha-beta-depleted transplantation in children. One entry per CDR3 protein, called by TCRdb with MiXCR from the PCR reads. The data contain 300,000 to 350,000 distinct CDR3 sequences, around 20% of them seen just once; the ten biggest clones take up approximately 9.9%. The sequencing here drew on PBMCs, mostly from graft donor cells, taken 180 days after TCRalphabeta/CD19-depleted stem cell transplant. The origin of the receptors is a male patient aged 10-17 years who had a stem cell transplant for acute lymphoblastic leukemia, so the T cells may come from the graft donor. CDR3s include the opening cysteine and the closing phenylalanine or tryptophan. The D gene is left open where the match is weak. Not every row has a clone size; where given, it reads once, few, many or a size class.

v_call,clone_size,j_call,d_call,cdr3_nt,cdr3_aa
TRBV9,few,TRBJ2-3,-,TGTGCCAGCAGCGCCTTACTCACAGATACGCAGTATTTT,CASSALLTDTQYF
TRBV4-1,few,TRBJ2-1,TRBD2,TGCGCCAGCAGGGGCACTAGCGGGAGAATCAATGAGCAGTTCTTC,CASRGTSGRINEQFF
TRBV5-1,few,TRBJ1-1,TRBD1,TGCGCCAGCAGCTTGGTGGGGACAGGGGCCCTTCTTGAAGCTTTCTTT,CASSLVGTGALLEAFF
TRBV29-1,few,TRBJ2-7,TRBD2,TGCAGCGTTGACAGGACTAGCGGGAGTAACGAGCAGTACTTC,CSVDRTSGSNEQYF
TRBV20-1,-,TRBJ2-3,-,TGCAGTGCTAGGAGGGGACCCGGGACAGATACGCAGTATTTT,CSARRGPGTDTQYF
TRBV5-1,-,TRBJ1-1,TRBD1,TGCGCCAGCAGCTCGACAGGGGGAGTGATAGCTTTCTTT,CASSSTGGVIAFF
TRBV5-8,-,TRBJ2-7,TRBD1,TGTGCCAGCGGCGGGACAGGGGCCTACTACGAGCAGTACTTC,CASGGTGAYYEQYF
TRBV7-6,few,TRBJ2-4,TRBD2,TGTGCCAGCAGCTTATTCGGACTAGCGGGAGGGCTAGCCAAAAACATTCAGTACTTC,CASSLFGLAGGLAKNIQYF
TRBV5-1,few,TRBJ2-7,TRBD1,TGCGCCAGCAGCTTGGTGCCCCAGGGGGCGCGGCCCTACGAGCAGTACTTC,CASSLVPQGARPYEQYF
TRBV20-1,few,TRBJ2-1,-,TGCAGTGCTAGAGATGCCAGGGGTCCACACCTATACAATGAGCAGTTCTTC,CSARDARGPHLYNEQFF
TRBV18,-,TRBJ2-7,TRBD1,TGTGCCAGCTCACCATCCTCGGGACAGGTTAAGCTTGAGCAGTACTTC,CASSPSSGQVKLEQYF
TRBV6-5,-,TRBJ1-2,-,TGTGCCAGCAGTCGCACTAACTATGGCTACACCTTC,CASSRTNYGYTF
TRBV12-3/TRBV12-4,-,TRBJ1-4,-,TGTGCCAGCAGTTTGAGGGACAAAGAAAAACTGTTTTTT,CASSLRDKEKLFF
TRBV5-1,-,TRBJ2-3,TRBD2,TGCGCCAGCAGCTACTACTGGACTAGCGGGAAGATCACAGATACGCAGTATTTT,CASSYYWTSGKITDTQYF
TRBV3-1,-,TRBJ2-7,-,TGTGCCAGCAGCCTTGGGGAGGGGGCGAAAGCGTACTTC,CASSLGEGAKAYF
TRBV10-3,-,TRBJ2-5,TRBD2,TGTGCCATCAGTGGTCAAAAAATAGCGGGCCTACAAGAGACCCAGTACTTC,CAISGQKIAGLQETQYF
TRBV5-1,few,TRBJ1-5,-,TGCGCCAGCAGCTTGGGGCAGGGAATGGAGAATCAGCCCCAGCATTTT,CASSLGQGMENQPQHF
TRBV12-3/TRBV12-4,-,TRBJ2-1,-,TGTGCCAGCAGTTTCCCCTTGGCGGGAAGGGCCTACAATGAGCAGTTCTTC,CASSFPLAGRAYNEQFF
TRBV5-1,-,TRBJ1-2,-,TGCGCCAGCAGCTCCCGAAGGGAAATTGGCTACACCTTC,CASSSRREIGYTF
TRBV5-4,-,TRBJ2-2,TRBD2,TGTGCCAGCAGCCCCGGGACTAGGGTCAGGACCGGGGAGCTGTTTTTT,CASSPGTRVRTGELFF
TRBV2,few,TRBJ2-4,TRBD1,TGTGCCAGCAGTGTTCTTAAGACAGGGGTCATTCAGTACTTC,CASSVLKTGVIQYF
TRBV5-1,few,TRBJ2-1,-,TGCGCCAGCAGCTTGGGGGTGGTAGTAGGGAATGAGCAGTTCTTC,CASSLGVVVGNEQFF
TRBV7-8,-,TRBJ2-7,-,TGTGCCAGCAGTCCCCGCTGGGGGCAGAGGAACGAGCAGTACTTC,CASSPRWGQRNEQYF
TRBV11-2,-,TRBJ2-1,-,TGTGCCAGCAGCTCCCGACAGGCCCTCTCCTACAATGAGCAGTTCTTC,CASSSRQALSYNEQFF
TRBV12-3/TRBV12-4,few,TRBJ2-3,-,TGTGCCAGCAGCCCCTCCTCCACAGATACGCAGTATTTT,CASSPSSTDTQYF
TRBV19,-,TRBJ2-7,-,TGTGCCAGTAGTCCACTAGCAACGTCCTACGAGCAGTACTTC,CASSPLATSYEQYF
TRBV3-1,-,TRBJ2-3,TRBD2,TGTGCCAGCAGCCAAGGGGACCTAGCGGGAGGGCGGACAGATACGCAGTATTTT,CASSQGDLAGGRTDTQYF
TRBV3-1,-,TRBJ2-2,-,TGTGCCAGCAGCCAGAGAGGCCTCGGGGATCTGTTTTTT,CASSQRGLGDLFF
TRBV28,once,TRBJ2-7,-,TGTGCCAGCAGGTTACGGGGGTGGGGAGCGGCAAACCCACTAATCCACGAGCAGAACTTC,CASRLRGWGAANPLIHEQNF